The 8 T cell receptor beta chains in this list originate from one sample, sequenced in a study of T cell responses to AZD1222 COVID-19 vaccine (dated by TCRdb to 2020 to 2022). To prepare the library, the immunoSEQ multiplex PCR assay was applied. TCRdb took over this immuneACCESS table, retaining in-frame rearrangements with V and J assigned. Such tables are incomplete; in checked studies, under half of the missing clones stem from an unresolved V gene, and the remainder is unexplained. Here the sample has 90,000 to 120,000 clones; roughly 87% occur a single time. The ten largest clones add up to about 4.5% of the sample. In light of the paper, this sample's time point label describes: baseline before first vaccination. The sample in question was peripheral blood, obtained on day 0 of AZD1222 vaccination. The receptors were sampled from an adult in good health.

The gene calls are TRBV7-2 and TRBJ2-3, with 8 bases aligning to TRBD1. J lost 2 bases, V lost 3 bases, and 10 bases had no gene match. CDR1 is SGHTA, CDR2 FQGNSA, per germline. This CDR3 is built from 17 residues. The CDR3 DNA follows: TGTGCCAGCAGCTTCCCGCTGCAGGGGGCTGCCACAGATACGCAGTATTTT. Its protein is CASSFPLQGAATDTQYF.

V usage is TRBV6-2 or TRBV6-3 and J usage is TRBJ1-1, with unresolved D. V was pared by 6 bases and J by 0 bases, with 11 bases between. Per the germline V gene, CDR1 is MNHEY and CDR2 is SVGEGT. This CDR3 spans 14 amino acids. In nucleotides, the CDR3 is TGTGCCAGCAGCCTCCAAATCTTGAACACTGAAGCTTTCTTT. It yields the protein CASSLQILNTEAFF.

The rearrangement uses TRBV7-2 and TRBJ2-5; 14 bases align to TRBD2. The V and J ends lost 0 bases and 14 bases, in that order; junction bases with no gene match: 11. CDR3 size: 16 residues. Looked up from germline, CDR1 is SGHTA and CDR2 is FQGNSA. The DNA of the CDR3 is TGTGCCAGCAGCTTAGCACCAGGACTAGCGGGAGGTAACGATTACTTC. Translation: CASSLAPGLAGGNDYF.

This sequence joins TRBV13 and TRBJ1-1; 7 positions agree with TRBD1. The CDR3 sequence is 14 residues long. Trimming took 4 bases from V and 5 from J; bases not matched to a gene: 7. Germline V CDR1 and CDR2: PRHDT, FYEKMQ (reference sequence). The CDR3 DNA sequence: TGTGCCAGCAGCTATAGGACAGGCTCAACTGAAGCTTTCTTT. This encodes CASSYRTGSTEAFF.

The chain combines TRBV21-1 with TRBJ1-1; no DNA check was done on the table's D call, TRBD1. TRBV21-1 is described as a pseudogene. This CDR3 region has 18 residues. CDR3 sequence: CASSKAATGVADNTEAFF. CDR3 coding DNA: TGTGCCAGCAGCAAAGCGGCGACAGGGGTTGCCGATAACACTGAAGCTTTCTTT.

This rearrangement joins TRBV9 to TRBJ1-5, with 7 positions matching TRBD1. This CDR3 spans 14 amino acids. Germline trimming cut 4 bases from V and 3 bases from J; bases unmatched to any gene: 4. Germline V CDR1 and CDR2: SGDLS, YYNGEE. The CDR3 DNA follows: TGTGCCAGCAGCCCTGAGGGGGCCAATCAGCCCCAGCATTTT. This codes for CASSPEGANQPQHF.

The CDR3 DNA reads TGTGCCAGTAGCAGCCGACAGGGGATCCAAGAGACCCAGTACTTC. Its protein product is CASSSRQGIQETQYF. The J gene is TRBJ2-5, the V gene TRBV19; 8 nucleotides align to TRBD1. The trim removed 6 bases at V and 1 base at J, leaving 7 bases unmatched. The CDR3 totals 15 residues. The germline V gene encodes CDR1 LNHDA and CDR2 SQIVND (reference sequence).

The chain links TRBV7-3 to TRBJ2-1; D is tentatively TRBD1 or TRBD2 (6 bases each). The V end was cut by 5 bases, the J end by 7 bases, with 18 bases between. Germline CDR1 and CDR2: SGHTA and FQGTGA. This CDR3 has 15 amino acids. CDR3 sequence: CASSPNWGARNEQFF. Written as DNA, the CDR3 is TGTGCCAGCAGCCCTAACTGGGGGGCCCGGAATGAGCAGTTCTTC.